This T cell receptor (gamma chain) was profiled in a study of gammadelta T cells in human blood. Overall study results and limits: Microbial exposure reportedly appeared to drive polyclonal expansion of innate gamma-delta T cells right after birth.

This clone appeared a few times. Its antigen is undetermined. This sequence may be a read error, since a much larger clone differs from it by one base. CDR3 length: 15 amino acids. Germline V gene data show CDR1 as VINAFY and CDR2 as YDVSNSKD. TCRdb used CATT to re-call clones from the RT-PCR reads. Of 400 to 500 gamma-chain clones listed, more than 3% are singletons. Sequences were obtained from non-Vgamma9Vdelta2 gamma-delta T cells from fetal blood. The clonotype was recovered from a human fetus. This rearrangement joins TRGV5 to TRGJP1. CDR3 DNA: TGTGCCACCTGGGACAGGCTTACCACTGGTTGGATCAAGATATTT. Translation gives CATWDRLTTGWIKIF.